This T cell receptor (beta chain) emerged from a study of long-term antiretroviral therapy in people with HIV. With regard to this clone: What it binds is unknown.

The germline gives CDR1 SGHVS, CDR2 FQNEAQ. V shed 5 bases, J shed 8 bases, and the junction held 6 bases outside the gene matches. The CDR3 runs 14 residues. The assay used was immunoSEQ (version v3.0), run at survey level. Assay used: immunoSEQ multiplex PCR; TCRdb lists only in-frame clones, some missing. The repertoire holds 20,000 to 30,000 clones, 85% to 95% seen once, with less than 2.5% in the top ten. Overall study results and limits: ART was followed by higher diversity that remained below transplant donor controls. From about 2004 to 2018, blood was obtained, possibly while participants received older ART regimens. Every time point showed a repertoire led by clones expanded before ART. Researchers lacked any data on ART adherence, viral resistance or therapy changes.

Material: unsorted PBMCs, obtained 4.9 years after starting antiretroviral therapy. This clonotype was sampled from a woman between 50 and 59 years old with HIV. V is TRBV7-8 and J is TRBJ1-4, with TRBD1 matching over 9 bases. This chain's CDR3 is CASSAWDREEKLFF. The CDR3, as DNA: TGTGCCAGCAGCGCGTGGGACAGGGAGGAAAAACTGTTTTTT.